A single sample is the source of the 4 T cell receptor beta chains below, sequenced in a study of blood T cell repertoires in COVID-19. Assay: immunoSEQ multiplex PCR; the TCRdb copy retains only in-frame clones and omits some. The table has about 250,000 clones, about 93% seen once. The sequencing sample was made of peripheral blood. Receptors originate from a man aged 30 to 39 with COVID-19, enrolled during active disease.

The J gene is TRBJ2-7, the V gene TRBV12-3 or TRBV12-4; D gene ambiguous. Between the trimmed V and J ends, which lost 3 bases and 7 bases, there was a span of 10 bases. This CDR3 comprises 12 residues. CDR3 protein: CASSLEPKEQYF. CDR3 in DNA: TGTGCCAGCAGTTTGGAGCCCAAGGAGCAGTACTTC.

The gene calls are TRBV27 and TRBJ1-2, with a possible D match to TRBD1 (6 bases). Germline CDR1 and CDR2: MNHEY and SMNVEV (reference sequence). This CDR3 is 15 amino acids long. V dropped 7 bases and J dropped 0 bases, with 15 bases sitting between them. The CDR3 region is CASNRRGAPNYGYTF. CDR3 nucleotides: TGTGCCAGCAACCGCCGGGGGGCGCCTAACTATGGCTACACCTTC.

CDR3 DNA sequence: TGCGCCAGCAGCCATCCAGGGGGGACAGGAAGCAATCAGCCCCAGCATTTT. Its protein product is CASSHPGGTGSNQPQHF. The chain carries TRBV4-1 and TRBJ1-5; TRBD1 matches at 8 bases. This CDR3 comprises 17 residues. The V segment lost 3 bases and the J segment 1 base; nucleotides outside the gene matches: 8. The germline gives CDR1 MGHRA, CDR2 YSYEKL.

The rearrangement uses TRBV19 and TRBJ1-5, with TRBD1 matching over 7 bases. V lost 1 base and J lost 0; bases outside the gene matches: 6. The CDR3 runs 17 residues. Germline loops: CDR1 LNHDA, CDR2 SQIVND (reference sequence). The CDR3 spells CASSIGQGAYSNQPQHF. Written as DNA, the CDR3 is TGTGCCAGTAGTATAGGACAGGGCGCCTATAGCAATCAGCCCCAGCATTTT.